Each of the 25 T cell receptor beta chains below was sequenced from the same sample in a study of radiotherapy plus CTLA-4 blockade in lung cancer. Repertoires were generated with immunoSEQ multiplex PCR, while TCRdb's copy carries only in-frame clones and drops some. The sample shows some 49,000 clones, around 84% of them seen only once. Sequenced here: peripheral blood, sampled from a patient treated with radiotherapy plus ipilimumab. The receptors shown here come from a human donor with non-small cell lung cancer whose response to radiotherapy plus ipilimumab could not be evaluated.

The V call is TRBV27, the J call TRBJ2-7, with 8 bases identical to TRBD1. Germline assignment: CDR1 MNHEY and CDR2 SMNVEV (reference sequence). The CDR3 runs to 14 residues. With V trimmed by 5 bases and J by 2 bases, 5 bases remained unmatched. The CDR3 bases are TGTGCCAGCAGTCTCGGACAGGGACCCTACGAGCAGTACTTC. This translates into CASSLGQGPYEQYF.

The chain links TRBV6-4 to TRBJ2-2; D not certain. V lost 11 bases, J lost 3 bases, and 13 bases lay in between. Germline assignment: CDR1 MRHNA and CDR2 SNTAGT. The CDR3 consists of 13 residues. CDR3: CARPQRYTGELFF. DNA of the CDR3: TGTGCCCGACCCCAGAGGTACACCGGGGAGCTGTTTTTT.

The V gene is TRBV10-1, the J gene TRBJ2-2, with 10 bases lining up with TRBD2. Germline CDR1 reads WNHNN; CDR2 reads SYGVQD (reference sequence). The V segment lost 8 bases and the J segment 4 bases; nucleotides outside the gene matches: 13. CDR3 size: 17 residues. The CDR3 reads CASLEPLSGRGTGELFF. CDR3 coding DNA: TGCGCCAGCCTTGAACCCCTAAGCGGGAGGGGCACCGGGGAGCTGTTTTTT.

This sequence joins TRBV6-1 and TRBJ2-3; D is undetermined. The length of the CDR3 is 14 residues. Trimming took off 5 bases at V and 6 bases at J, with 15 bases between the two ends. Germline V CDR1 and CDR2: MNHNS, SASEGT. The CDR3 is CASSRIGYGDTQYF. CDR3 DNA sequence: TGTGCCAGCAGTCGGATTGGCTACGGGGATACGCAGTATTTT.

V and J are TRBV2 and TRBJ1-3, with D unclear. The CDR3 loop spans 14 amino acids. Germline assignment: CDR1 SNHLY and CDR2 FYNNEI. The germline V and J ends were trimmed by 5 bases and 0 bases, with 8 bases remaining between them. The CDR3 DNA follows: TGTGCCAGCAGTCGACAATTCTCTGGAAACACCATATATTTT. Its protein is CASSRQFSGNTIYF.

The J gene is TRBJ1-2, the V gene TRBV19; D not resolved. Trimming removed 0 bases at V and 1 base at J, with 3 bases between. There are 13 residues in the CDR3. Germline assignment: CDR1 LNHDA and CDR2 SQIVND (reference sequence). The CDR3 loop is CASSIDLNYGYTF. CDR3 DNA sequence: TGTGCCAGTAGTATAGATCTTAACTATGGCTACACCTTC.

This rearrangement joins TRBV21-1 to TRBJ2-1; the table's D call of TRBD2 was not tested on the DNA. TRBV21-1 is a known pseudogene. The CDR3 loop spans 12 amino acids. The CDR3 DNA reads as TGTGCCAGCAGCTCTAGAGAGAATGAGCAGTTCTTC. It codes for CASSSRENEQFF.

This chain links TRBV7-3 with TRBJ2-5, with D perhaps TRBD1 (5 bases). The J call may be faulty, since TRBJ2-7 better matches the DNA end. Germline CDR1 is SGHTA and CDR2 is FQGTGA. The CDR3 spans 14 residues. The CDR3 bases are TGTGCCAGCAGCTCGCAGGGTAGCTCCTACGAGCAGTACTTC. Translated, it gives CASSSQGSSYEQYF.

V gene TRBV6-5 combines with J gene TRBJ2-1; D is perhaps TRBD2 (5 bases). The germline V and J ends were trimmed by 7 bases and 8 bases, with 15 bases remaining between them. The CDR3 is 13 amino acids. Germline V gives CDR1 MNHEY, CDR2 SVGAGI. The CDR3 region is CASKRDGEHEQFF. CDR3 nucleotides: TGTGCCAGCAAACGGGATGGGGAGCATGAGCAGTTCTTC.

In this sample, this clone turned up once. Written as DNA, the CDR3 is TGTGCCAGCAGCTTACGACTAGCCGACACCTACAATGAGCAGTTCTTC. Translated, it gives CASSLRLADTYNEQFF. The chain links TRBV7-8 to TRBJ2-1; 7 positions agree with TRBD2. CDR1 and CDR2 from the germline V gene are SGHVS and FQNEAQ. V lost 2 bases, J lost 2 bases, and 6 bases stayed unmatched. The CDR3 length is 16 residues.

The chain combines TRBV4-3 with TRBJ1-5; D not certain. The germline CDR1 and CDR2 sequences are LGHNA and YSLEER. The CDR3 totals 15 residues. The V and J ends lost 1 base and 4 bases respectively, with 11 bases between them. CDR3 residues: CASSQAMSSNQPQHF. The CDR3, as DNA: TGCGCCAGCAGCCAAGCCATGAGCTCTAATCAGCCCCAGCATTTT.

This clone was counted only a few times. The rearrangement uses TRBV5-4 and TRBJ2-5; 10 positions match TRBD2. The junction had 9 bases not matched to a gene; V was cut back by 5 bases and J by 5 bases. The CDR3 is 15 amino acids. Germline values: CDR1 SGHNT, CDR2 YYREEE (reference sequence). The CDR3 loop is CASSWLAGVGETQYF. The DNA of the CDR3 is TGTGCCAGCAGTTGGCTAGCGGGAGTAGGGGAGACCCAGTACTTC.

The V call is TRBV18, the J call TRBJ1-1, with D perhaps matching TRBD1 (6 bases). CDR1 and CDR2 (germline): KGHSH, LQKENI. This CDR3 spans 17 amino acids. Trimming removed 2 bases at V and 4 bases at J, with 20 bases between. The CDR3 sequence: CASSPAQGTRMITEAFF. DNA of the CDR3: TGTGCCAGCTCACCAGCACAGGGCACAAGGATGATCACTGAAGCTTTCTTT.

V and J are TRBV5-6 and TRBJ1-6, with D possibly being TRBD1 (5 bases). Per the germline V gene, CDR1 is SGHDT and CDR2 is YYEEEE. V lost 2 bases and J 9 bases, leaving 12 bases between the germline ends. The CDR3 runs to 14 residues. The chain's CDR3 is CASSFRGPGSPLHF. CDR3 nucleotides: TGTGCCAGCAGCTTTAGGGGTCCGGGTTCACCCCTCCACTTT.

The V gene is TRBV2, the J gene TRBJ2-7; D is unresolved. This CDR3 is 12 amino acids long. The germline V gene encodes CDR1 SNHLY and CDR2 FYNNEI. The germline V and J ends were trimmed by 1 base and 11 bases, with 12 bases remaining between them. In nucleotides, the CDR3 is TGTGCCAGCAGTGAAGGGTCACCTCAGGAGTACTTC. Protein product: CASSEGSPQEYF.

The chain couples TRBV9 to TRBJ2-2; the match to TRBD1 covers 7 bases. Germline CDR1 and CDR2: SGDLS and YYNGEE. V shed 4 bases and J 6 bases; nucleotides not matched to a gene: 6. The CDR3 loop spans 14 amino acids. This CDR3 reads CASSRTGQAGELFF. CDR3 DNA sequence: TGTGCCAGCAGCAGGACAGGTCAAGCCGGGGAGCTGTTTTTT.

The rearrangement joins TRBV4-1 to TRBJ2-7; maybe TRBD1 (5 bases). This CDR3 is 17 amino acids long. Trimming left V 0 bases short and J 6 bases short, with 21 bases between. Per germline, CDR1 MGHRA and CDR2 YSYEKL. CDR3 in DNA: TGCGCCAGCAGCCAAGATGCCAACCAGGGAAGAATAGGCGAGCAGTACTTC. This translates into CASSQDANQGRIGEQYF.

The chain links TRBV7-2 to TRBJ1-1; D uncertain. V dropped 0 bases and J dropped 7 bases, with 9 bases sitting between them. The germline V gene encodes CDR1 SGHTA and CDR2 FQGNSA. The CDR3 is made up of 13 amino acids. This chain's CDR3 is CASSLATANEAFF. CDR3 nucleotides: TGTGCCAGCAGCTTAGCCACAGCTAATGAAGCTTTCTTT.

The chain couples TRBV28 to TRBJ1-5; the match to TRBD1 covers 8 bases. V shed 6 bases, J shed 6 bases, and the junction held 1 base outside the gene matches. CDR3 length: 12 residues. Germline V gives CDR1 MDHEN, CDR2 SYDVKM. The CDR3 is CASRDRVQPQHF. CDR3 in DNA: TGTGCCAGCAGGGACAGGGTTCAGCCCCAGCATTTT.

This clone was seen a single time. The rearrangement links TRBV6-5 to TRBJ1-2; D may be TRBD1 (5 bases). Germline V lookup: CDR1 MNHEY, CDR2 SVGAGI. The length of the CDR3 is 13 residues. Trimming left V 2 bases short and J 14 bases short, with 18 bases between. The CDR3 protein is CASSYVGGEAQTF. The CDR3 bases are TGTGCCAGCAGTTACGTCGGGGGAGAAGCTCAGACCTTC.

This clone has only a few counts. The chain uses TRBV2 and TRBJ2-2; D possibly corresponds to TRBD1 (5 bases). Germline V gene data show CDR1 as SNHLY and CDR2 as FYNNEI. The ends were cut back, 5 bases at V and 1 base at J, with 8 bases in the middle. The CDR3 has 14 amino acids. This CDR3 is CASSYDRNTGELFF. CDR3 sequence (DNA): TGTGCCAGCAGTTATGACAGGAACACCGGGGAGCTGTTTTTT.

The J gene is TRBJ2-5, the V gene TRBV9; 9 bases agree with TRBD1. The ends lost 0 bases at V and 1 base at J; junction bases unmatched: 7. This CDR3 has 17 residues. The V gene's germline CDR1 is SGDLS and CDR2 YYNGEE. For the CDR3, the DNA is TGTGCCAGCAGCGTAGTAGGGACAGGGCGACTCCAAGAGACCCAGTACTTC. The encoded protein is CASSVVGTGRLQETQYF.

V gene TRBV5-4 combines with J gene TRBJ2-5; a weak D match, TRBD2 (5 bases). The CDR3 is 13 amino acids. V lost 2 bases, J lost 5 bases, and 10 bases lay in between. Germline assignment: CDR1 SGHNT and CDR2 YYREEE (reference sequence). CDR3 region: CASSLGLMETQYF. Written as DNA, the CDR3 is TGTGCCAGCAGCTTAGGACTTATGGAGACCCAGTACTTC.

This rearrangement joins TRBV6-1 to TRBJ1-5; 8 bases map to TRBD1. CDR1 and CDR2 (germline): MNHNS, SASEGT. Losses at the gene ends were 1 base for V and 1 base for J; bases not matched to a gene: 6. CDR3 length equals 17 residues. CDR3 sequence: CASSEGVQGGSNQPQHF. For the CDR3, the DNA is TGTGCCAGCAGTGAAGGGGTACAGGGGGGCAGCAATCAGCCCCAGCATTTT.

The rearrangement links TRBV4-2 to TRBJ2-1, with 9 bases that match TRBD2. This CDR3 region has 18 residues. Germline assignment: CDR1 LGHNA and CDR2 YNFKEQ. With V trimmed by 1 base and J by 0 bases, 7 bases remained unmatched. The CDR3 DNA is TGTGCCAGCAGCCAAGGGTTGCGAGCGGGAGGCTCCTACAATGAGCAGTTCTTC. It codes for CASSQGLRAGGSYNEQFF.